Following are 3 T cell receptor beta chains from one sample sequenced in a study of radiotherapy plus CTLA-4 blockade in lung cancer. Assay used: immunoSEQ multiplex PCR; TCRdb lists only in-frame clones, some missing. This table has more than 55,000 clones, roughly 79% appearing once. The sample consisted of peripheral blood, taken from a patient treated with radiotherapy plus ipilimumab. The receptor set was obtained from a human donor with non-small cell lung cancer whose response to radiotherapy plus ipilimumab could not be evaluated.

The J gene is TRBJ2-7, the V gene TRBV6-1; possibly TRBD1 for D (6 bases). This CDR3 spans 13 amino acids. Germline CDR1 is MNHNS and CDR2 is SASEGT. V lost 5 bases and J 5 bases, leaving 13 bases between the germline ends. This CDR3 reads CASSRDTQHEQYF. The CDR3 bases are TGTGCCAGCAGTCGGGACACTCAACACGAGCAGTACTTC.

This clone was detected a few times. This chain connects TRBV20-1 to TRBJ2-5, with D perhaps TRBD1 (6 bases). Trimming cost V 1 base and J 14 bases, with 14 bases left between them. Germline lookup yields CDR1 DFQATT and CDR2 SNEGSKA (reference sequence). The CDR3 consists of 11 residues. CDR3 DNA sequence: TGCAGTGCTAGAGCTGGCAGGGGAGAATACTTC. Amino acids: CSARAGRGEYF.

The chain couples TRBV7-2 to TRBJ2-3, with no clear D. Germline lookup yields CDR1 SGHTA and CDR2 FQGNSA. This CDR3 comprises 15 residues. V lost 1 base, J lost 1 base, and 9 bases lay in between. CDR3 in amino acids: CASSLVLSGTDTQYF. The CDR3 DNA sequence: TGTGCCAGCAGCTTAGTCCTATCTGGCACAGATACGCAGTATTTT.